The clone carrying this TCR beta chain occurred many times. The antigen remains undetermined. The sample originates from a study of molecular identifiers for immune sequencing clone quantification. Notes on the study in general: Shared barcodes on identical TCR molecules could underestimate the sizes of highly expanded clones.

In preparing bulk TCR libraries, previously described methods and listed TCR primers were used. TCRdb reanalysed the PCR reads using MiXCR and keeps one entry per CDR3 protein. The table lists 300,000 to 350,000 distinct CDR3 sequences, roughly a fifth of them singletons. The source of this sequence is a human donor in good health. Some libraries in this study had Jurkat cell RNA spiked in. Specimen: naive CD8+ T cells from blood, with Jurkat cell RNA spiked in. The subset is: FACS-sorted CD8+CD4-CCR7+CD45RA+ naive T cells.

This CDR3 reads CSARVVGQGVFLADTQYF. CDR3 bases: TGCAGTGCTAGAGTCGTGGGACAGGGGGTTTTCTTAGCAGATACGCAGTATTTT. This chain joins TRBV20-1 and TRBJ2-3, with TRBD1 matching 11 bases. This CDR3 is 18 amino acids long. The ends lost 1 base at V and 4 bases at J; junction bases unmatched: 13. Germline-derived CDR1 and CDR2 are DFQATT and SNEGSKA (reference sequence).